This is a list of T cell receptor beta chains from one sample in a study of CD8+CD57+ T cells in acquired aplastic anemia. MiXCR was run by TCRdb on the reads, yielding one entry per CDR3 protein. The data show under 200,000 distinct CDR3 sequences, with 71% seen just once and approximately 50% held by the top ten. The sequenced sample consisted of sorted CD4+, CD8+, or CD8+CD57+ T cells (not recorded which) from PBMCs. The receptor source for this set is a human donor with aplastic anemia. Both conserved end residues are part of each CDR3.

j_gene: TRBJ1-6; v_gene: TRBV15; CDR3aa: CATSVDREKSPLHF
j_gene: TRBJ2-7; v_gene: TRBV5-4; CDR3aa: CASSLGGQGGYEQYF
j_gene: TRBJ2-7; v_gene: TRBV20-1; CDR3aa: CSAGTAEQYF
j_gene: TRBJ2-2; v_gene: TRBV20-1; CDR3aa: CSARSQDRDTGELFF
j_gene: TRBJ2-1; v_gene: TRBV19; CDR3aa: CASSISYNNEQFF
j_gene: TRBJ1-1; v_gene: TRBV5-1; CDR3aa: CASSFGDWNTEAFF
j_gene: TRBJ2-7; v_gene: TRBV10-3; CDR3aa: CAVSPGDWTYEQYF
j_gene: TRBJ1-2; v_gene: TRBV20-1; CDR3aa: CSARIRDLTNYGYTF
j_gene: TRBJ1-5; v_gene: TRBV19; CDR3aa: CATQGTASGQPQHF
j_gene: TRBJ2-7; v_gene: TRBV7-2; CDR3aa: CASSLAVGPYEQYF
j_gene: TRBJ1-2; v_gene: TRBV5-6; CDR3aa: CASSLVAGRGYTF
j_gene: TRBJ2-7; v_gene: TRBV11-2; CDR3aa: CASSLVAGTGKYEQYF
j_gene: TRBJ2-7; v_gene: TRBV19; CDR3aa: CASSTGTPPYEQYF
j_gene: TRBJ2-7; v_gene: TRBV5-1; CDR3aa: CASSLGRPYEQYF
j_gene: TRBJ2-7; v_gene: TRBV5-4; CDR3aa: CASSLLRAEQYF
j_gene: TRBJ2-5; v_gene: TRBV20-1; CDR3aa: CSAPGSGDRNEQETQYF
j_gene: TRBJ2-2; v_gene: TRBV24-1; CDR3aa: CATSDRATGELFF
j_gene: TRBJ2-7; v_gene: TRBV5-6; CDR3aa: CASSLRESAYEQYF
j_gene: TRBJ1-2; v_gene: TRBV9; CDR3aa: CASSVGTGRGYTF
j_gene: TRBJ1-3; v_gene: TRBV2; CDR3aa: CASSDRGSSGNTIYF
j_gene: TRBJ2-7; v_gene: TRBV10-3; CDR3aa: CAISGTSITLEQYF
j_gene: TRBJ1-1; v_gene: TRBV7-9; CDR3aa: CASSLGRSLIEAFF
j_gene: TRBJ1-1; v_gene: TRBV2; CDR3aa: CASTSLGTGGSVGFF
j_gene: TRBJ1-1; v_gene: TRBV20-1; CDR3aa: CSAEDRQNTEAVF
j_gene: TRBJ1-5; v_gene: TRBV2; CDR3aa: CASSQQVDQPQHF
j_gene: TRBJ2-6; v_gene: TRBV4-2; CDR3aa: CASSQYQLAGAGANVLTF
j_gene: TRBJ1-6; v_gene: TRBV19; CDR3aa: CASSIDRVRSPPHF
j_gene: TRBJ1-2; v_gene: TRBV7-2; CDR3aa: CASSLGDSSSGYTF
j_gene: TRBJ2-5; v_gene: TRBV9; CDR3aa: CASSVDGREETQYF
j_gene: TRBJ2-7; v_gene: TRBV6-1; CDR3aa: CASRTGGAGYEQYF
j_gene: TRBJ2-3; v_gene: TRBV20-1; CDR3aa: CSARGPIRGGSDTQYF